Listed here are 30 T cell receptor beta chains from one sample, sequenced in a study of blood T cell repertoires in COVID-19. Assay used: immunoSEQ multiplex PCR; TCRdb lists only in-frame clones, some missing. Of just over 150,000 clones listed, 80% to 90% were seen once; the top ten hold more than 14%. The sequenced sample was peripheral blood. The origin of the receptors is a woman aged 40 to 50 with acute or convalescent COVID-19.

The V call is TRBV7-9, the J call TRBJ1-3, with a possible D match to TRBD1 (5 bases). With 4 bases removed from V and 0 bases from J, the gap between germline ends came to 13 bases. The CDR3 has 16 residues. The germline CDR1 and CDR2 sequences are SEHNR and FQNEAQ (reference sequence). CDR3 bases: TGTGCCAGCAGCTCACCACAGGAGTCCTCTGGAAACACCATATATTTT. As protein: CASSSPQESSGNTIYF.

The genes are TRBV29-1 and TRBJ2-7; 9 bases fit TRBD2. The ends lost 3 bases at V and 9 bases at J; junction bases unmatched: 9. This CDR3 contains 13 residues. Germline CDR1 reads SQVTM; CDR2 reads ANQGSEA. The CDR3 loop reads CSVEAVAGEVQYF. CDR3 coding DNA: TGCAGCGTTGAGGCGGTAGCGGGGGAGGTGCAGTACTTC.

The gene calls are TRBV18 and TRBJ2-3; 9 bases line up with TRBD1. The ends lost 5 bases at V and 0 bases at J; junction bases unmatched: 3. Per the germline V gene, CDR1 is KGHSH and CDR2 is LQKENI. This CDR3 is 15 amino acids long. The CDR3 bases are TGTGCCAGCTCAGATGGGACAGGGAGCACAGATACGCAGTATTTT. Protein sequence: CASSDGTGSTDTQYF. Full variable domain (remainder filled in from reference TRBV18 and TRBJ2-3): NAGVMQNPRHLVRRRGQEARLRCSPMKGHSHVYWYRQLPEEGLKFMVYLQKENIIDESGMPKERFSAEFPKEGPSILRIQQVVRGDSAAYFCASSDGTGSTDTQYFGPGTRLTVL.

This clone was detected only a few times. V usage is TRBV5-1 and J usage is TRBJ1-5; tentatively, D is TRBD1 (5 bases). Germline-derived CDR1 and CDR2 are SGHRS and YFSETQ. The V end was cut by 4 bases, the J end by 8 bases, with 19 bases between. This CDR3 has 15 amino acids. The CDR3 here is CASSPGTRVGEPQHF. CDR3 nucleotides: TGCGCCAGCAGCCCCGGGACTAGGGTTGGAGAGCCCCAGCATTTT.

The V gene is TRBV5-6, the J gene TRBJ2-7; 8 bases are a match to TRBD2. The V and J ends lost 0 bases and 3 bases, in that order; junction bases with no gene match: 11. Germline CDR1 reads SGHDT; CDR2 reads YYEEEE. CDR3 length: 17 amino acids. The CDR3: CASSLAGGGNRFYEQYF. The CDR3 nucleotides are TGTGCCAGCAGCTTGGCGGGAGGGGGTAATAGGTTCTACGAGCAGTACTTC.

The chain combines TRBV7-9 with TRBJ1-3; no reliable D call. Germline V gene sequence: CDR1 SEHNR, CDR2 FQNEAQ (reference sequence). The CDR3 length is 14 residues. Trimming pared 1 base from V and 2 bases from J, leaving 6 bases between. CDR3 amino acids: CASSLGSAGNTIYF. CDR3 sequence (DNA): TGTGCCAGCAGCTTAGGGTCAGCTGGAAACACCATATATTTT. Full variable domain (remainder filled in from reference TRBV7-9 and TRBJ1-3): DTGVSQNPRHKITKRGQNVTFRCDPISEHNRLYWYRQTLGQGPEFLTYFQNEAQLEKSRLLSDRFSAERPKGSFSTLEIQRTEQGDSAMYLCASSLGSAGNTIYFGEGSWLTVV.

The chain joins TRBV5-1 to TRBJ2-1; TRBD2 agrees at 10 bases. Germline V CDR1 and CDR2: SGHRS, YFSETQ. Trimming at V came to 3 bases and at J to 7 bases, leaving 4 bases not matched to a gene. The CDR3 has 14 amino acids. The CDR3 DNA reads TGCGCCAGCAGCTCAGCGGGGGGGCGAAATGAGCAGTTCTTC. Protein: CASSSAGGRNEQFF.

The chain couples TRBV5-1 to TRBJ2-1; D is possibly TRBD2 (6 bases). With 2 bases removed from V and 8 bases from J, the gap between germline ends came to 11 bases. This CDR3 spans 13 amino acids. The germline CDR1 and CDR2 sequences are SGHRS and YFSETQ. This chain's CDR3 is CASSFRGNDEQFF. The CDR3 coding sequence is TGCGCCAGCAGCTTCCGCGGGAATGATGAGCAGTTCTTC.

V and J are TRBV28 and TRBJ1-5; 11 bases agree with TRBD1. The CDR3 extends over 15 amino acids. J lost 7 bases, V lost 5 bases, and 7 bases had no gene match. Germline lookup yields CDR1 MDHEN and CDR2 SYDVKM. This CDR3 reads CASSPGQGAGQPQHF. In nucleotides, the CDR3 is TGTGCCAGCAGTCCCGGACAGGGGGCGGGACAGCCCCAGCATTTT.

The CDR3: CASSLGHSSTEAFF. The CDR3 DNA sequence: TGTGCCAGCAGCCTAGGACACAGTAGCACTGAAGCTTTCTTT. The gene calls are TRBV7-8 and TRBJ1-1; maybe TRBD1 (5 bases). The CDR3 is 14 residues long. Looked up from germline, CDR1 is SGHVS and CDR2 is FQNEAQ. V gave up 5 bases and J gave up 4 bases, with 14 bases separating them.

J is TRBJ1-3 and V is TRBV7-6; possible D gene TRBD1, 6 bases. Per germline, CDR1 SGHVS and CDR2 FNYEAQ. V shed 5 bases and J shed 0 bases, with 11 bases lying between them. This CDR3 comprises 15 residues. The CDR3 region has the DNA TGTGCCAGCAGCCGGACAGCATCCTCTGGAAACACCATATATTTT. Encoded protein: CASSRTASSGNTIYF.

This chain connects TRBV10-3 to TRBJ2-1; TRBD2 matches 7 bases. The CDR3 is 12 residues long. The trim removed 3 bases at V and 9 bases at J, leaving 2 bases unmatched. Germline V gene sequence: CDR1 ENHRY, CDR2 SYGVKD. In DNA, the CDR3 is TGTGCCATCAGTGACGGGGGGTCTGAGCAGTTCTTC. Its protein product is CAISDGGSEQFF.

This clone appeared a single time. This sequence joins TRBV24-1 and TRBJ2-1; 9 bases are shared with TRBD1. CDR3 length: 13 residues. The V segment lost 7 bases and the J segment 9 bases; nucleotides outside the gene matches: 6. Germline assignment: CDR1 KGHDR and CDR2 SFDVKD. The CDR3 region is CATRGQGGVEQFF. As DNA, the CDR3 is TGTGCCACCAGGGGACAGGGAGGTGTTGAGCAGTTCTTC.

The V and J genes are TRBV7-3 and TRBJ1-3; maybe TRBD1 (6 bases). V dropped 2 bases and J dropped 0 bases, with 11 bases sitting between them. CDR1 SGHTA and CDR2 FQGTGA come from the germline V gene. The CDR3 runs to 16 residues. The CDR3, as DNA: TGTGCCAGCAGCTTAGGACAGCCAACCTCTGGAAACACCATATATTTT. This sequence encodes CASSLGQPTSGNTIYF.

The chain employs TRBV10-1 and TRBJ2-2; 8 bases agree with TRBD2. With 3 bases clipped from V and 7 bases from J, the junction kept 7 bases outside the gene matches. The CDR3 has 15 residues. The V gene's germline CDR1 is WNHNN and CDR2 SYGVQD (reference sequence). The CDR3 coding sequence is TGCGCCAGCAGTGACGGTGCTAGCGGGCTCGGGGAGCTGTTTTTT. Its translation is CASSDGASGLGELFF.

For this clone: The sample holds other DNA sequences that translate to the same CDR3. The chain carries TRBV2 and TRBJ1-5, with D possibly matching TRBD1 (6 bases). The CDR3 is 14 residues long. Deletions cut 3 bases from V and 4 bases from J, with 10 bases between. Per germline, CDR1 SNHLY and CDR2 FYNNEI. This CDR3 is CASSEGRGNQPQHF. The CDR3 DNA follows: TGTGCCAGCAGTGAGGGCAGGGGAAATCAGCCCCAGCATTTT.

The rearrangement links TRBV14 to TRBJ1-1, with D possibly matching TRBD1 (6 bases). The CDR3 is 16 amino acids. CDR1 and CDR2 from the germline V gene are SGHDN and FVKESK. V was cut by 4 bases and J by 0 bases, with 15 bases left in between. CDR3 residues: CASSPTTGTMNTEAFF. The CDR3 nucleotides read TGTGCCAGCAGCCCTACGACAGGAACCATGAACACTGAAGCTTTCTTT.

V gene TRBV10-1 combines with J gene TRBJ2-2; maybe TRBD1 (6 bases). The germline V and J ends were trimmed by 6 bases and 2 bases, with 10 bases remaining between them. Germline values: CDR1 WNHNN, CDR2 SYGVQD (reference sequence). The length of the CDR3 is 14 residues. CDR3 sequence (DNA): TGCGCCAGCAGGCCGGGACAAAACACCGGGGAGCTGTTTTTT. It yields the protein CASRPGQNTGELFF.

This clone was counted a single time. V usage is TRBV5-1 and J usage is TRBJ2-3, with 7 bases matching TRBD2. J lost 8 bases, V lost 0 bases, and 12 bases had no gene match. The CDR3 is made up of 16 amino acids. Germline V gene data show CDR1 as SGHRS and CDR2 as YFSETQ. The CDR3 is CASSLVVGRSGFTQYF. In DNA, the CDR3 is TGCGCCAGCAGCTTGGTTGTCGGGAGGTCCGGGTTTACGCAGTATTTT. The full variable domain, with the rest looked up from reference TRBV5-1 and TRBJ2-3, is KAGVTQTPRYLIKTRGQQVTLSCSPISGHRSVSWYQQTPGQGLQFLFEYFSETQRNKGNFPGRFSGRQFSNSRSEMNVSTLELGDSALYLCASSLVVGRSGFTQYFGPGTRLTVL.

The chain employs TRBV7-6 and TRBJ2-5; a possible D gene is TRBD2 (6 bases). The germline CDR1 and CDR2 sequences are SGHVS and FNYEAQ. V dropped 4 bases and J dropped 2 bases, with 17 bases sitting between them. The CDR3 runs to 16 residues. CDR3: CASSSFPRGRQETQYF. The CDR3 nucleotides are TGTGCCAGCAGCTCCTTTCCCCGGGGGAGGCAAGAGACCCAGTACTTC. The full variable domain, with the rest looked up from reference TRBV7-6 and TRBJ2-5, is GAGVSQSPRYKVTKRGQDVALRCDPISGHVSLYWYRQALGQGPEFLTYFNYEAQQDKSGLPNDRFSAERPEGSISTLTIQRTEQRDSAMYRCASSSFPRGRQETQYFGPGTRLLVL.

This chain links TRBV29-1 with TRBJ2-7; 8 bases align to TRBD2. In germline, CDR1 is SQVTM, CDR2 ANQGSEA. This CDR3 comprises 12 residues. Unmatched junction bases numbered 6, after V lost 8 bases and J lost 3 bases. CDR3 loop: CSIRLASYEQYF. Written as DNA, the CDR3 is TGCAGCATCCGACTAGCGAGCTACGAGCAGTACTTC.

This sequence joins TRBV7-8 and TRBJ2-1; D not certain. The germline V and J ends were trimmed by 6 bases and 0 bases, with 9 bases remaining between them. CDR1 is SGHVS and CDR2 is FQNEAQ in the germline V gene. The CDR3 is 14 amino acids. CDR3 residues: CASRLASSYNEQFF. The CDR3, as DNA: TGTGCCAGCAGGCTCGCGAGCTCCTACAATGAGCAGTTCTTC.

The gene calls are TRBV4-1 and TRBJ2-2; possibly TRBD1 for D (6 bases). From germline, CDR1 is MGHRA and CDR2 YSYEKL. V was shortened by 4 bases and J by 5 bases, with 11 bases between the two germline ends. The CDR3 contains 14 residues. The CDR3 nucleotides are TGCGCCAGCAGCCCAGAAGACAGGACCGGGGAGCTGTTTTTT. Its translation: CASSPEDRTGELFF.

The chain carries TRBV19 and TRBJ2-7; D may be TRBD2 (6 bases). The V gene lost 4 bases and the J gene lost 4 bases, with 11 bases spanning the gap. The V gene's germline CDR1 is LNHDA and CDR2 SQIVND (reference sequence). This CDR3 spans 13 amino acids. CDR3: CASSTTLAYEQYF. The CDR3 DNA reads as TGTGCCAGTAGTACCACACTAGCATACGAGCAGTACTTC.

The rearrangement uses TRBV25-1 and TRBJ1-6; D may be TRBD1 (5 bases). Germline values: CDR1 MGHDK, CDR2 SYGVNS. The V gene lost 3 bases and the J gene lost 6 bases, with 6 bases spanning the gap. This CDR3 has 13 residues. CDR3 DNA: TGTGCCAGCAGTGACAGGGTTAATTCACCCCTCCACTTT. It translates to CASSDRVNSPLHF.

This clone was detected a few times. This chain uses TRBV7-8 with TRBJ2-2; D is possibly TRBD1 (6 bases). This CDR3 comprises 15 residues. Germline V gene lookup returns CDR1 SGHVS and CDR2 FQNEAQ. Deletions cut 6 bases from V and 4 bases from J, with 15 bases between. The CDR3 DNA is TGTGCCAGCAGTCAGGGGTGGGGCGCCACCGGGGAGCTGTTTTTT. Translating it yields CASSQGWGATGELFF.

The J gene is TRBJ2-5, the V gene TRBV5-1; TRBD2 agrees at 7 bases. The CDR3 contains 18 residues. V shed 0 bases, J shed 2 bases, and the junction held 13 bases outside the gene matches. CDR1 is SGHRS, CDR2 YFSETQ, per germline. CDR3 loop: CASSLGASGTMGQETQYF. The CDR3 nucleotides read TGCGCCAGCAGCTTGGGGGCTAGCGGTACTATGGGGCAAGAGACCCAGTACTTC. The variable domain in full, with the rest retrieved from reference TRBV5-1 and TRBJ2-5, is KAGVTQTPRYLIKTRGQQVTLSCSPISGHRSVSWYQQTPGQGLQFLFEYFSETQRNKGNFPGRFSGRQFSNSRSEMNVSTLELGDSALYLCASSLGASGTMGQETQYFGPGTRLLVL.

Regarding this clone: A read error may account for a junction end that differs from germline. The chain is built from TRBV3-1 (or the pseudogene TRBV3-2) and TRBJ2-1; TRBD2 matches 9 bases. CDR3 length: 13 amino acids. CDR1 LGHDT and CDR2 YNNKEL come from the germline V gene (reference sequence). CDR3 sequence: CTSRASGTNEQFF. As DNA, the CDR3 is TGCACAAGCAGGGCTAGCGGGACTAATGAGCAGTTCTTC.

This chain joins TRBV5-1 and TRBJ1-2; 7 positions match TRBD1. Per germline, CDR1 SGHRS and CDR2 YFSETQ. Germline trimming cut 4 bases from V and 8 bases from J; bases unmatched to any gene: 11. The length of the CDR3 is 14 residues. CDR3 protein: CASSPRQGMFGYTF. Here the CDR3 DNA reads TGCGCCAGCAGCCCCCGACAGGGAATGTTCGGCTACACCTTC.

The count of this clone is one. The chain joins TRBV25-1 to TRBJ1-6; tentative D call: TRBD1 (5 bases). Germline V gene sequence: CDR1 MGHDK, CDR2 SYGVNS. The CDR3 has 13 residues. Trimming left V 2 bases short and J 8 bases short, with 7 bases between. The CDR3 reads CASSELRDSPLHF. The CDR3 region has the DNA TGTGCCAGCAGTGAACTCAGGGATTCACCCCTCCACTTT. The entire variable domain, with the rest obtained from reference TRBV25-1 and TRBJ1-6, is as follows: EADIYQTPRYLVIGTGKKITLECSQTMGHDKMYWYQQDPGMELHLIHYSYGVNSTEKGDLSSESTVSRIRTEHFPLTLESARPSHTSQYLCASSELRDSPLHFGNGTRLTVT.